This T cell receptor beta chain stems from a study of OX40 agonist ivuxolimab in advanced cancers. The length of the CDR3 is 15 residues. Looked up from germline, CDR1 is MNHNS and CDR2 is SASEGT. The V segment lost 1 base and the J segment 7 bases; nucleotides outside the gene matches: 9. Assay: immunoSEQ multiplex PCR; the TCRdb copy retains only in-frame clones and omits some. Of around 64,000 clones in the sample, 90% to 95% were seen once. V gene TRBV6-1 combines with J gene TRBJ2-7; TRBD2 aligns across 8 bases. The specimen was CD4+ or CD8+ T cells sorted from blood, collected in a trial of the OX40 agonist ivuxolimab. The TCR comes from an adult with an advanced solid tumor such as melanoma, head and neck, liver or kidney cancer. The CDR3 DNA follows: TGTGCCAGCAGTGAAGTCGGGGGGGCGAGTTGGGAGCAGTACTTC. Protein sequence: CASSEVGGASWEQYF.